This TCR beta chain was observed in a study of blood T cell repertoires in COVID-19. The table came from immunoSEQ multiplex PCR; TCRdb's copy has only in-frame clones and leaves some out. This sample has about 120,000 clones, with 90% found just once. The germline V gene encodes CDR1 SGHDN and CDR2 FVKESK. This CDR3 contains 18 residues. V was cut by 0 bases and J by 2 bases, with 17 bases left in between. The chain employs TRBV14 and TRBJ2-1; no definite D call. This TCR came from a man aged 50 to 59 with active COVID-19. Specimen: peripheral blood. The CDR3 DNA reads as TGTGCCAGCAGCCAAGATATGTTTTCGAGAGGCCCCTACAATGAGCAGTTCTTC. Translated, it gives CASSQDMFSRGPYNEQFF.